The present T cell receptor beta chain was sequenced within a study of vaccination and CD4 T cells after COVID-19. Germline values: CDR1 SGHTA, CDR2 FQGNSA. The CDR3 totals 16 residues. V lost 0 bases, J lost 5 bases, and 16 bases lay in between. This clonotype showed up just a few times. No antigen is known for it. Sequencing of cultured CD4+ T cell DNA used the Oncomine TCR Beta short-read assay. TCRdb itself ran the PCR reads through MiXCR, one entry per CDR3 protein. Here the sample spans approximately 18,000 distinct CDR3 sequences, roughly 51% being singletons. Noted treatment: approximately 11-day PBMC culture with coronavirus spike peptide pools or control peptides (ViraFEST assay).

The sample was CD4+ T cells from blood, cultured in vitro. This receptor was identified in a human donor who had recovered from COVID-19. V is TRBV7-2 and J is TRBJ2-5; D gene ambiguous. The CDR3 region has the DNA TGTGCCAGCAGCTTAGCGTTCATTTGGGGTACGGAGACCCAGTACTTC. Amino acid sequence: CASSLAFIWGTETQYF. The whole variable domain, remainder taken from reference TRBV7-2 and TRBJ2-5, is GAGVSQSPSNKVTEKGKDVELRCDPISGHTALYWYRQSLGQGLEFLIYFQGNSAPDKSGLPSDRFSAERTGGSVSTLTIQRTQQEDSAVYLCASSLAFIWGTETQYFGPGTRLLVL.